The source of this T cell receptor beta chain is a study of T cell responses to AZD1222 COVID-19 vaccine. Whole-study context: Investigators merged groups given second doses at roughly 4 or roughly 12 weeks.

Broader study findings: Mostly white British, mostly female donors; authors suggested clonal diversity may be underestimated.

With regard to this clone: What it recognizes is unknown.

Measured with immunoSEQ multiplex PCR; TCRdb has only the in-frame clones, and not every one. This sample yields about 60,000 clones, of which 85% are seen a single time; approximately 19% belongs to the top ten. Trimming stripped 1 base from V and 6 bases from J, with 17 bases between. Germline CDR1 and CDR2: SGHDT and YYEEEE. The CDR3 covers 17 residues. This material consisted of peripheral blood, taken on day 0 of AZD1222 vaccination. The chain carries TRBV5-6 and TRBJ1-6; D uncertain. This TCR was sampled from an adult in good health. This CDR3 is CASSLRQSGYANSPLHF. CDR3 bases: TGTGCCAGCAGCTTGAGGCAGTCCGGTTACGCTAATTCACCCCTCCACTTT.